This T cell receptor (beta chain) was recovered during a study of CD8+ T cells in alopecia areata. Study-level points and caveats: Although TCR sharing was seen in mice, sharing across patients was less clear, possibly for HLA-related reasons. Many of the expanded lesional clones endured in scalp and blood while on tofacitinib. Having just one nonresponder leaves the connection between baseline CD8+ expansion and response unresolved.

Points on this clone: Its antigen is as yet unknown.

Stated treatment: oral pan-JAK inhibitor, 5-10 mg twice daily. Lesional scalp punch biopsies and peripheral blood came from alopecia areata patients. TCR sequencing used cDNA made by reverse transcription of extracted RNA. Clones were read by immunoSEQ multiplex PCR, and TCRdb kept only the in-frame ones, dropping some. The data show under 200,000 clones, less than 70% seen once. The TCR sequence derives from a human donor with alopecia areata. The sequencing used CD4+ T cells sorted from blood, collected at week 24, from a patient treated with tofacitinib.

The CDR3 DNA is TGCAGCGTTGCAGGACAGACCCTATCCCCACCCCTCCACTTT. It is translated as CSVAGQTLSPPLHF. This chain joins TRBV29-1 and TRBJ1-6; possibly TRBD1 for D (6 bases). Germline loops: CDR1 SQVTM, CDR2 ANQGSEA. V was cut by 4 bases and J by 11 bases, with 18 bases left in between. The CDR3 sequence is 14 residues long.